This is a list of T cell receptor beta chains from one sample in a study of T-cell reconstitution after alpha-beta-depleted transplantation in children. Via MiXCR, TCRdb re-called the PCR reads, giving one row per CDR3 protein. The sample carries around 370,000 distinct CDR3 sequences, roughly 17% recorded once. This specimen consisted of PBMCs, mostly from graft donor cells, obtained 360 days after TCRalphabeta/CD19-depleted stem cell transplant. Receptor source: a male patient aged 2 to 9 who had a stem cell transplant for acute lymphoblastic leukemia, so the T cells may come from the graft donor. Each CDR3 is given with its conserved first and last residue. A D gene is named only where the DNA matches it firmly. Clone size appears in some rows only: once, few, many, or a class for an expanded clone.

J gene: TRBJ2-3; V gene: TRBV7-9; clone size: few; D gene: .; CDR3 protein: CASSLGGRQESTDTQYF; CDR3 DNA: TGTGCCAGCAGCTTAGGGGGGAGACAGGAATCCACAGATACGCAGTATTTT
J gene: TRBJ2-1; V gene: TRBV4-2; clone size: many; D gene: TRBD1; CDR3 protein: CASSHWTGADNEQFF; CDR3 DNA: TGTGCCAGCAGCCACTGGACAGGGGCGGACAATGAGCAGTTCTTC
J gene: TRBJ2-1; V gene: TRBV5-1; clone size: .; D gene: .; CDR3 protein: CASSSRDMSSYNEQFF; CDR3 DNA: TGCGCCAGCAGCTCTAGGGATATGAGCTCCTACAATGAGCAGTTCTTC
J gene: TRBJ1-2; V gene: TRBV20-1; clone size: .; D gene: TRBD1; CDR3 protein: CSARDRGKVGHYGYTF; CDR3 DNA: TGCAGTGCTAGGGACAGGGGAAAAGTCGGTCACTATGGCTACACCTTC
J gene: TRBJ2-7; V gene: TRBV10-3; clone size: .; D gene: .; CDR3 protein: CAISDSASYEQYF; CDR3 DNA: TGTGCCATCAGTGACAGCGCCTCCTACGAGCAGTACTTC
J gene: TRBJ2-7; V gene: TRBV12-3/TRBV12-4; clone size: many; D gene: .; CDR3 protein: CASSYDGLSYEQYF; CDR3 DNA: TGTGCCAGCAGTTATGATGGACTTAGCTACGAGCAGTACTTC
J gene: TRBJ2-1; V gene: TRBV15; clone size: few; D gene: TRBD2; CDR3 protein: CATSRLAGTSGRGVANEQFF; CDR3 DNA: TGTGCCACCAGCAGATTAGCCGGGACTAGCGGGAGAGGGGTGGCCAATGAGCAGTTCTTC
J gene: TRBJ1-2; V gene: TRBV28; clone size: few; D gene: .; CDR3 protein: CASSLGNRVGYGYTF; CDR3 DNA: TGTGCCAGCAGTTTAGGTAACAGGGTCGGCTATGGCTACACCTTC
J gene: TRBJ2-3; V gene: TRBV5-1; clone size: .; D gene: .; CDR3 protein: CASSPLNSDTSTDTQYF; CDR3 DNA: TGCGCCAGCAGCCCGCTAAACTCAGACACGAGCACAGATACGCAGTATTTT
J gene: TRBJ2-2; V gene: TRBV2; clone size: many; D gene: TRBD1; CDR3 protein: CASSWDRVPTGELFF; CDR3 DNA: TGTGCCAGCAGTTGGGACAGGGTCCCCACCGGGGAGCTGTTTTTT
J gene: TRBJ2-7; V gene: TRBV6-2/TRBV6-3; clone size: few; D gene: TRBD2; CDR3 protein: CASSYYLAGAYEQYF; CDR3 DNA: TGTGCCAGCAGTTACTATCTAGCGGGAGCCTACGAGCAGTACTTC
J gene: TRBJ2-1; V gene: TRBV20-1; clone size: many; D gene: TRBD2; CDR3 protein: CSARGVLAGRYNEQFF; CDR3 DNA: TGCAGTGCTAGAGGTGTACTAGCGGGACGCTACAATGAGCAGTTCTTC
J gene: TRBJ1-2; V gene: TRBV29-1; clone size: .; D gene: TRBD1; CDR3 protein: CSAGTGEVYGYTF; CDR3 DNA: TGCAGCGCCGGGACAGGAGAAGTCTATGGCTACACCTTC
J gene: TRBJ2-7; V gene: TRBV6-5; clone size: few; D gene: TRBD2; CDR3 protein: CASSYVSWTSQLYEQYF; CDR3 DNA: TGTGCCAGCAGTTACGTGAGCTGGACTAGTCAGTTATACGAGCAGTACTTC
J gene: TRBJ2-1; V gene: TRBV20-1; clone size: many; D gene: TRBD2; CDR3 protein: CSASGRNYNEQFF; CDR3 DNA: TGCAGCGCGAGCGGGAGAAACTACAATGAGCAGTTCTTC
J gene: TRBJ2-1; V gene: TRBV4-1; clone size: few; D gene: TRBD2; CDR3 protein: CASSQGPSSGPDNEQFF; CDR3 DNA: TGCGCCAGCAGCCAAGGACCGTCTAGCGGGCCCGACAATGAGCAGTTCTTC
J gene: TRBJ2-1; V gene: TRBV4-1; clone size: many; D gene: .; CDR3 protein: CASSRRGGGLSSNEQFF; CDR3 DNA: TGCGCCAGCAGCCGGCGGGGAGGGGGGTTAAGTTCCAATGAGCAGTTCTTC
J gene: TRBJ2-1; V gene: TRBV20-1; clone size: .; D gene: .; CDR3 protein: CSARSSEYNEQFF; CDR3 DNA: TGCAGTGCTAGATCTAGCGAGTACAATGAGCAGTTCTTC
J gene: TRBJ1-5; V gene: TRBV6-5; clone size: .; D gene: .; CDR3 protein: CASSYSMTTNQPQHF; CDR3 DNA: TGTGCCAGCAGTTACTCGATGACAACGAATCAGCCCCAGCATTTT
J gene: TRBJ2-7; V gene: TRBV4-3; clone size: .; D gene: .; CDR3 protein: CASSQVSAGLGEQYF; CDR3 DNA: TGCGCCAGCAGCCAAGTTTCTGCTGGGCTTGGAGAGCAGTACTTC
J gene: TRBJ2-1; V gene: TRBV4-3; clone size: few; D gene: .; CDR3 protein: CASSLHSGSYNEQFF; CDR3 DNA: TGCGCCAGCAGCCTTCACAGCGGGTCCTACAATGAGCAGTTCTTC